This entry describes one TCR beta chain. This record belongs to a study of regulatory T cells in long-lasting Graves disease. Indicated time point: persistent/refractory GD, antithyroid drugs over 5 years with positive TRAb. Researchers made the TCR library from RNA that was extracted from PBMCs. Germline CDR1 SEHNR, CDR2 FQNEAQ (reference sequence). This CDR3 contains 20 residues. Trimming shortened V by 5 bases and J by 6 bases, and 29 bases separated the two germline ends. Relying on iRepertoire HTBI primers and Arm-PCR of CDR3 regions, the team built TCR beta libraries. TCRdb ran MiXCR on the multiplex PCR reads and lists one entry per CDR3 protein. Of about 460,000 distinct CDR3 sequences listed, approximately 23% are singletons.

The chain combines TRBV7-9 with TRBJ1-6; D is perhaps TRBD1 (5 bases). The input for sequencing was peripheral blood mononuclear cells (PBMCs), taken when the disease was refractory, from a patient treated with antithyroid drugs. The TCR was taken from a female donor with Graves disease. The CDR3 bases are TGTGCCAGCAGCCCCACCCCGGGGACGCGGATTTCAATCGGTAATTCACCCCTCCACTTT. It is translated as CASSPTPGTRISIGNSPLHF.